This T cell receptor beta chain was recorded in a study of blood T cell repertoires in COVID-19. As for the study in general: Italy, Spain and the United States were the sources of the convalescent and acute COVID-19 samples. PBMCs, B-cell-depleted T cells, or T cells were the source of the cDNA or gDNA that made up the material.

TCRdb's copy holds only in-frame clones and misses some; the assay was immunoSEQ multiplex PCR. The sample comprises hundreds of thousands of clones, roughly 87% of which are singletons, and just under 3% rests with the top ten. Individuals drawn from under 30 US areas were roughly 18 to 100 years old. Participants reported their clinical history, and cohort assignment relied on those reports. This clone was observed once. The V and J ends lost 5 bases and 0 bases respectively, with 13 bases between them. The V gene's germline CDR1 is SGHAT and CDR2 FQNNGV. The length of the CDR3 is 15 residues. The receptor comes from a woman in her thirties who had recovered from COVID-19. Sequencing used PBMCs or T cells enriched from blood (not recorded which). The chain couples TRBV11-2 to TRBJ1-1, with a tentative D call TRBD1 (5 bases). CDR3: CASSPRRDLNTEAFF. CDR3 sequence (DNA): TGTGCCAGCAGCCCTAGGAGGGACCTGAACACTGAAGCTTTCTTT.